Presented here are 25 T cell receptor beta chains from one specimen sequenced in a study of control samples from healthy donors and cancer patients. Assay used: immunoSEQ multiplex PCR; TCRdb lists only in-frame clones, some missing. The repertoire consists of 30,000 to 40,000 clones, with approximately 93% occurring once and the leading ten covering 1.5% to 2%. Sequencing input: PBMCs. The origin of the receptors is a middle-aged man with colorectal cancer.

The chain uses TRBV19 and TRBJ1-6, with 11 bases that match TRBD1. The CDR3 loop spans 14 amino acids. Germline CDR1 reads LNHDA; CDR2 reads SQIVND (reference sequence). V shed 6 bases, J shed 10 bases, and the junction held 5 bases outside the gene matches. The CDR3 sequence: CASRWTGGSSPLHF. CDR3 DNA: TGTGCCAGTAGATGGACAGGGGGCTCGTCACCCCTCCACTTT.

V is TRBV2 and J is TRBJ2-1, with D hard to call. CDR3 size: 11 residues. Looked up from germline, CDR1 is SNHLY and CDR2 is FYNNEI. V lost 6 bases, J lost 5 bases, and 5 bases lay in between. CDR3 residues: CASRDDNEQFF. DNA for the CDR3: TGTGCCAGCAGGGACGACAATGAGCAGTTCTTC.

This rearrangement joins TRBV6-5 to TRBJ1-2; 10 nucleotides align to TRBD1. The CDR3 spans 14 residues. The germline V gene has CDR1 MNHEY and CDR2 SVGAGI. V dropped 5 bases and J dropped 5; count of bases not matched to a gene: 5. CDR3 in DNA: TGTGCCAGCAGTAGACAGGGGGCTCAGTATGGCTACACCTTC. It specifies CASSRQGAQYGYTF.

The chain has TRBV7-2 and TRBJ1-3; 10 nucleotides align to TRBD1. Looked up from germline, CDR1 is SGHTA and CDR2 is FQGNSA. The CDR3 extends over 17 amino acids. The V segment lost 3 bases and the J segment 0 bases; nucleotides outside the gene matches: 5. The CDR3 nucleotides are TGTGCCAGCAGCTTGAGGGGACAGGGGCCCTCTGGAAACACCATATATTTT. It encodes CASSLRGQGPSGNTIYF.

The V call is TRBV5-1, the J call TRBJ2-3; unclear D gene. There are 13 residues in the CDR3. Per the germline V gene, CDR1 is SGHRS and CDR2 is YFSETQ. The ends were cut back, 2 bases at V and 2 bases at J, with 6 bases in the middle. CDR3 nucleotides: TGCGCCAGCAGCTTCCAGGACACAGATACGCAGTATTTT. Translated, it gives CASSFQDTDTQYF.

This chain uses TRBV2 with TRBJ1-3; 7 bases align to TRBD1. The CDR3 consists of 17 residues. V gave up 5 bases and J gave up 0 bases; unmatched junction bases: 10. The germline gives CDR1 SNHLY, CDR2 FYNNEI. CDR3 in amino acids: CASSPGGTFRSGNTIYF. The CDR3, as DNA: TGTGCCAGCAGTCCAGGGGGGACGTTTCGCTCTGGAAACACCATATATTTT.

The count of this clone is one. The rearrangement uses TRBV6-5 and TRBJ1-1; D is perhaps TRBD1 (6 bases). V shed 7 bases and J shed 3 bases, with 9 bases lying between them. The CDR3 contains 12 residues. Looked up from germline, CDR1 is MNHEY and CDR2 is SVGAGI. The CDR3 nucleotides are TGTGCCAGCACCAGGGGAGACACTGAAGCTTTCTTT. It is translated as CASTRGDTEAFF.

CDR3 nucleotide sequence: TGTGCCAGCAGTTCCGAAGGGGGTCTCTATCAGCCCCAGCATTTT. Its protein is CASSSEGGLYQPQHF. The chain has TRBV27 and TRBJ1-5; D possibly corresponds to TRBD1 (6 bases). This CDR3 region has 15 residues. V shed 4 bases and J shed 5 bases, with 15 bases lying between them. Per the germline V gene, CDR1 is MNHEY and CDR2 is SMNVEV (reference sequence).

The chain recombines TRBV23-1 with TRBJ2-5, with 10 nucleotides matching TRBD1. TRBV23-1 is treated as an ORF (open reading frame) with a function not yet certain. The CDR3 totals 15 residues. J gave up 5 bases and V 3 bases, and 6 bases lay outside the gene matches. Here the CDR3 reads CASSHRTGGWETQYF. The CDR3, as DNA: TGCGCCAGCAGTCACCGGACAGGGGGGTGGGAGACCCAGTACTTC.

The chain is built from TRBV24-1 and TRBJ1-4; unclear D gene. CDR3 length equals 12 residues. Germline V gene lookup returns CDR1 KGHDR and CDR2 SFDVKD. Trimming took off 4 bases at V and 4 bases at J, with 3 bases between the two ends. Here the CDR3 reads CATSDRNEKLFF. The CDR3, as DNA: TGTGCCACCAGTGACCGTAATGAAAAACTGTTTTTT.

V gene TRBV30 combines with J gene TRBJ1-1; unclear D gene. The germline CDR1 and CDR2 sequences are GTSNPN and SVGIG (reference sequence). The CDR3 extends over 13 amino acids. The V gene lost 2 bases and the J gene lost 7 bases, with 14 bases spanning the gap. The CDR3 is CAWSSLTGGEAFF. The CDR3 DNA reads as TGTGCCTGGAGTTCCCTGACTGGCGGTGAAGCTTTCTTT.

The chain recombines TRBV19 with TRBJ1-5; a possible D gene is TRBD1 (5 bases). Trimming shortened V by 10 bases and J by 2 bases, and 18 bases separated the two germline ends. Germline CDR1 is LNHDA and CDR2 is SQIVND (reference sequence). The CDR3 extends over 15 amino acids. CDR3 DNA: TGTGCCACCCACGTGGGGGGGTACGGCAATCAGCCCCAGCATTTT. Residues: CATHVGGYGNQPQHF.

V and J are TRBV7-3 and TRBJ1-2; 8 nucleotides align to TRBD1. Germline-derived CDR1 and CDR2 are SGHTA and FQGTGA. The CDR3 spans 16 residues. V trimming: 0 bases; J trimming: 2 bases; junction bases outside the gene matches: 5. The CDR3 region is CASSLTGQGDNYGYTF. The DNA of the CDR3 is TGTGCCAGCAGCTTAACTGGACAGGGAGACAACTATGGCTACACCTTC.

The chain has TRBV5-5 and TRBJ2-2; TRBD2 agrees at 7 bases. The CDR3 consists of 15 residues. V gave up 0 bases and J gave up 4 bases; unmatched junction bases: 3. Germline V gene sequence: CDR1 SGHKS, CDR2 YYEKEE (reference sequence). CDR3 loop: CASSLERGGTGELFF. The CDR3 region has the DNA TGTGCCAGCAGCTTGGAGCGGGGAGGCACCGGGGAGCTGTTTTTT.

DNA of the CDR3: TGTGCCTGGAGAAGTTCGGGTGAAGCTTTCTTT. It codes for CAWRSSGEAFF. The V call is TRBV30, the J call TRBJ1-1; no firm D call. Germline CDR1 and CDR2: GTSNPN and SVGIG (reference sequence). With 3 bases removed from V and 7 bases from J, the gap between germline ends came to 9 bases. The CDR3 runs to 11 residues.

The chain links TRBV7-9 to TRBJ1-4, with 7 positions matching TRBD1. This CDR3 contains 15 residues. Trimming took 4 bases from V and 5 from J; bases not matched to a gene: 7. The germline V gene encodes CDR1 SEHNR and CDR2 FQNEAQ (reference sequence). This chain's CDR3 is CASSSWTGQNEKLFF. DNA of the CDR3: TGTGCCAGCAGCTCTTGGACAGGTCAAAATGAAAAACTGTTTTTT.

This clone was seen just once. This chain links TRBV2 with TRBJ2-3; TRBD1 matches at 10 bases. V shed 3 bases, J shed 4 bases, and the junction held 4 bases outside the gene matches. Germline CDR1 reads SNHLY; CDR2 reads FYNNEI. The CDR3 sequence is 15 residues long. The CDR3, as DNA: TGTGCCAGCAGTGAGATAGGACAGGGGGCAGATACGCAGTATTTT. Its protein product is CASSEIGQGADTQYF.

The CDR3 DNA follows: TGCGCCAGCAGCCGTCAACAGGGAAATGGGGAGCTGTTTTTT. The encoded protein is CASSRQQGNGELFF. V is TRBV4-3 and J is TRBJ2-2; D is possibly TRBD1 (6 bases). Germline assignment: CDR1 LGHNA and CDR2 YSLEER. V was shortened by 4 bases and J by 8 bases, with 14 bases between the two germline ends. The CDR3 runs to 14 residues.

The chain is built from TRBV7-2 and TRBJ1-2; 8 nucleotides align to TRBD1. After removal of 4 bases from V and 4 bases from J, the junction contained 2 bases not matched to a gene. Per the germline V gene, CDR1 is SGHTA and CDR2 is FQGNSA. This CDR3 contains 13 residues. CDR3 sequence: CASSSDRGYGYTF. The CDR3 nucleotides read TGTGCCAGCAGCTCCGACAGGGGCTATGGCTACACCTTC.

CDR3 region: CASSQDIIRDGFLTPLHF. In DNA form, the CDR3 reads TGCGCCAGCAGCCAAGACATAATCCGGGACGGTTTTTTGACACCCCTCCACTTT. V gene TRBV4-1 combines with J gene TRBJ1-6; D perhaps matches TRBD1 (5 bases). CDR3 length: 18 amino acids. The V gene's germline CDR1 is MGHRA and CDR2 YSYEKL. V gave up 0 bases and J gave up 11 bases, with 23 bases separating them.

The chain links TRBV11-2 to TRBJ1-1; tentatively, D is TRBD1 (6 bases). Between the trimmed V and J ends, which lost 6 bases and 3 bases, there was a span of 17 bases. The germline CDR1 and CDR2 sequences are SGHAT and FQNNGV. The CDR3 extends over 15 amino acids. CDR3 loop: CASRKITGWDTEAFF. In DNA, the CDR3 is TGTGCCAGCAGAAAAATTACAGGGTGGGACACTGAAGCTTTCTTT.

CDR3 in DNA: TGCAGTGCCGCGCTTTCCTACGAGCAGTACTTC. Translating gives CSAALSYEQYF. This chain links TRBV20-1 with TRBJ2-7; D is undetermined. The ends were cut back, 6 bases at V and 1 base at J, with 7 bases in the middle. The CDR3 runs to 11 residues. Germline loops: CDR1 DFQATT, CDR2 SNEGSKA (reference sequence).

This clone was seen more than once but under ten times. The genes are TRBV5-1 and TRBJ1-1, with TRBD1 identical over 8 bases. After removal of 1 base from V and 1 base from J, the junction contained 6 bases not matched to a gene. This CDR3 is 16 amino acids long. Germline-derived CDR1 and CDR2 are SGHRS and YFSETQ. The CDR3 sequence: CASSLLGGQGNTEAFF. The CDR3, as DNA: TGCGCCAGCAGCTTGTTAGGAGGACAGGGGAACACTGAAGCTTTCTTT.

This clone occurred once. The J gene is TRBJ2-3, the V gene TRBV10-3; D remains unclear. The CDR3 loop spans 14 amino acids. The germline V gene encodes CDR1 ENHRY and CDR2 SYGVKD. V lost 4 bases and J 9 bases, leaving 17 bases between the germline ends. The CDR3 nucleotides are TGTGCCATCAGTGGCCCCCCACATGGCTCGACGCAGTATTTT. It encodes CAISGPPHGSTQYF.

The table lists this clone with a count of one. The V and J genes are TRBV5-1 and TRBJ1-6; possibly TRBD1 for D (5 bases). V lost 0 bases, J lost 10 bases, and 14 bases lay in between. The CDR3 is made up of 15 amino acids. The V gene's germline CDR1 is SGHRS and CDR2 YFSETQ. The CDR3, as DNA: TGCGCCAGCAGCTTGGACGGTGTCAGGGTCTCACCCCTCCACTTT. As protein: CASSLDGVRVSPLHF.